The next 23 T cell receptor beta chains were all read from a single sample in a study of blood T cell repertoires in COVID-19. Generated by immunoSEQ multiplex PCR, the TCRdb table keeps only in-frame clones and is missing some. Among just over 35,000 clones listed, 87% were seen once. What was sequenced was peripheral blood. The receptors stem from a man aged 55 to 69 with acute or convalescent COVID-19.

The rearrangement links TRBV6-5 to TRBJ1-5, with D unclear. The CDR3 sequence is 16 residues long. Germline V gene lookup returns CDR1 MNHEY and CDR2 SVGAGI. V shed 2 bases and J shed 4 bases, with 15 bases lying between them. The CDR3 bases are TGTGCCAGCAGTTACCGGGGTTACGGTCTAAATCAGCCCCAGCATTTT. The encoded protein is CASSYRGYGLNQPQHF.

This clone was observed a handful of times. The rearrangement joins TRBV24-1 to TRBJ1-4, with a weak D call TRBD1 (6 bases). This CDR3 contains 13 residues. CDR1 is KGHDR and CDR2 is SFDVKD in the germline V gene. The V and J ends lost 7 bases and 5 bases respectively, with 10 bases between them. The CDR3 region has the DNA TGTGCCACCAGCAGACAGGAAAATGAAAAACTGTTTTTT. Translation: CATSRQENEKLFF.

The J gene is TRBJ1-6, the V gene TRBV30; 9 bases fit TRBD1. Germline V CDR1 and CDR2: GTSNPN, SVGIG (reference sequence). The CDR3 runs to 15 residues. Losses at the gene ends were 7 bases for V and 8 bases for J; bases not matched to a gene: 12. CDR3 DNA: TGTGCCTTACAACACGGGACAGGGTTCGATTCACCCCTCCACTTT. It codes for CALQHGTGFDSPLHF.

This chain uses TRBV7-8 with TRBJ2-1; 8 bases align to TRBD1. The CDR3 is 13 amino acids. V lost 5 bases and J lost 9; bases outside the gene matches: 6. CDR1 and CDR2 (germline): SGHVS, FQNEAQ. The CDR3 nucleotides read TGTGCCAGCAGCCGGACAGGGCAGGGTGAGCAGTTCTTC. Translation: CASSRTGQGEQFF.

This chain connects TRBV5-1 to TRBJ1-1; 7 bases align to TRBD1. The CDR3 has 15 residues. Germline V gene sequence: CDR1 SGHRS, CDR2 YFSETQ. V was clipped by 3 bases and J by 5 bases; unmatched bases: 10. The CDR3 DNA reads TGCGCCAGCAGCTCCGAACAGGGGCCCTATACTGAAGCTTTCTTT. As protein: CASSSEQGPYTEAFF.

The V gene is TRBV7-2, the J gene TRBJ2-1; D perhaps matches TRBD2 (5 bases). This CDR3 comprises 14 residues. The germline gives CDR1 SGHTA, CDR2 FQGNSA. Trimming left V 0 bases short and J 8 bases short, with 11 bases between. The CDR3 DNA follows: TGTGCCAGCAGCTTAGCGGGAGCACCCCATGAGCAGTTCTTC. Protein product: CASSLAGAPHEQFF.

The chain uses TRBV19 and TRBJ1-5, with D unresolved. V dropped 3 bases and J dropped 0 bases, with 9 bases sitting between them. This CDR3 is built from 15 residues. Germline CDR1 LNHDA, CDR2 SQIVND (reference sequence). CDR3 sequence (DNA): TGTGCCAGTAGTATTGGCCTTAATAGCAATCAGCCCCAGCATTTT. Translating gives CASSIGLNSNQPQHF.

This rearrangement joins TRBV28 to TRBJ1-2; no definite D call. This CDR3 comprises 12 residues. V was cut by 4 bases and J by 2 bases, with 5 bases left in between. Germline V gene data show CDR1 as MDHEN and CDR2 as SYDVKM. The CDR3 sequence is CASSSLNYGYTF. The CDR3 bases are TGTGCCAGCAGTTCACTGAACTATGGCTACACCTTC.

The rearrangement links TRBV2 to TRBJ2-6; TRBD2 is a possible D gene (5 bases). V shed 7 bases and J shed 0 bases, with 10 bases lying between them. From germline, CDR1 is SNHLY and CDR2 FYNNEI. There are 15 residues in the CDR3. The CDR3: CASMRVDSGANVLTF. The CDR3 DNA sequence: TGTGCCAGCATGCGGGTAGACTCTGGGGCCAACGTCCTGACTTTC.

This chain uses TRBV6-2 or TRBV6-3 with TRBJ1-4; no firm D call. The CDR3 has 15 amino acids. Germline V gene data show CDR1 as MNHEY and CDR2 as SVGEGT. Trimming shortened V by 0 bases and J by 4 bases, and 9 bases separated the two germline ends. The CDR3 reads CASSYSSTDNEKLFF. The CDR3 coding sequence is TGTGCCAGCAGTTACTCGAGTACTGATAATGAAAAACTGTTTTTT.

V usage is TRBV27 and J usage is TRBJ2-3; 7 bases are a match to TRBD2. V lost 3 bases, J lost 3 bases, and 3 bases stayed unmatched. This CDR3 has 14 residues. The germline V gene encodes CDR1 MNHEY and CDR2 SMNVEV (reference sequence). CDR3 coding DNA: TGTGCCAGCAGTTTGGGGGGGGGAACAGATACGCAGTATTTT. The encoded protein is CASSLGGGTDTQYF.

The CDR3 here is CASSKVGTGCFEQYF. CDR3 DNA sequence: TGTGCCAGCAGCAAAGTAGGGACAGGCTGCTTCGAGCAGTACTTC. The chain combines TRBV21-1 with TRBJ2-7; TRBD1 is the table's D call and was not checked against the DNA. TRBV21-1 is annotated as a pseudogene. The CDR3 consists of 15 residues.

V gene TRBV2 combines with J gene TRBJ1-1; maybe TRBD1 (5 bases). V dropped 3 bases and J dropped 5 bases, with 10 bases sitting between them. The germline CDR1 and CDR2 sequences are SNHLY and FYNNEI. The CDR3 is 13 residues long. The CDR3 sequence: CASSDQGNTEAFF. The CDR3 nucleotides are TGTGCCAGCAGTGATCAGGGAAATACTGAAGCTTTCTTT.

The V and J genes are TRBV4-3 and TRBJ2-5, with D possibly being TRBD2 (6 bases). Germline V CDR1 and CDR2: LGHNA, YSLEER. There are 14 residues in the CDR3. V was clipped by 1 base and J by 5 bases, with 11 bases between them. The DNA for the CDR3 is TGCGCCAGCAGCCAAGGGGGGGTGGTGGAGACCCAGTACTTC. Its translation is CASSQGGVVETQYF.

This chain joins TRBV18 and TRBJ2-5; weak D call: TRBD2 (5 bases). CDR1 and CDR2 (germline): KGHSH, LQKENI. The CDR3 sequence is 14 residues long. Trimming cost V 3 bases and J 1 base, with 9 bases left between them. The CDR3 DNA reads as TGTGCCAGCTCACCGTCTAGCCCCCAAGAGACCCAGTACTTC. Its protein product is CASSPSSPQETQYF.

The rearrangement uses TRBV28 and TRBJ1-3; 7 positions match TRBD1. The CDR3 extends over 15 amino acids. Losses at the gene ends were 2 bases for V and 2 bases for J; bases not matched to a gene: 3. Germline V lookup: CDR1 MDHEN, CDR2 SYDVKM. The CDR3 DNA reads as TGTGCCAGCAGTTTAGGGACAGCGACTGGAAACACCATATATTTT. This gives the protein CASSLGTATGNTIYF.

Written as DNA, the CDR3 is TGTGCCAGCAGCCACAGACAGGGGGGAAACACTGAAGCTTTCTTT. Encoded protein: CASSHRQGGNTEAFF. The J gene is TRBJ1-1, the V gene TRBV14, with 9 bases fitting TRBD1. V trimming: 3 bases; J trimming: 2 bases; junction bases outside the gene matches: 4. This CDR3 is 15 amino acids long. Germline V lookup: CDR1 SGHDN, CDR2 FVKESK. Drawing the rest from reference TRBV14 and TRBJ1-1, the complete variable domain is EAGVTQFPSHSVIEKGQTVTLRCDPISGHDNLYWYRRVMGKEIKFLLHFVKESKQDESGMPNNRFLAERTGGTYSTLKVQPAELEDSGVYFCASSHRQGGNTEAFFGQGTRLTVV.

In DNA form, the CDR3 reads TGTGCCAGCAGCATACTCGGGACATCCAACACTGAAGCTTTCTTT. It specifies CASSILGTSNTEAFF. The chain links TRBV11-3 to TRBJ1-1, with D possibly matching TRBD1 (6 bases). The CDR3 runs to 15 residues. The V end lost 5 bases, the J end lost 2 bases, and 15 bases lay between the germline ends. Germline CDR1 is SGHNT and CDR2 is YENEEA.

In its sample, this clone was seen once. The chain has TRBV2 and TRBJ2-3; TRBD2 agrees at 7 bases. CDR3 length: 14 amino acids. The germline V gene has CDR1 SNHLY and CDR2 FYNNEI. With 4 bases clipped from V and 2 bases from J, the junction kept 3 bases outside the gene matches. CDR3 bases: TGTGCCAGCAGTGCTAGCGGATACACAGATACGCAGTATTTT. This codes for CASSASGYTDTQYF.

The rearrangement joins TRBV10-1 to TRBJ1-1, with 7 positions matching TRBD1. The CDR3 has 14 residues. Germline V gene sequence: CDR1 WNHNN, CDR2 SYGVQD (reference sequence). V trimming: 0 bases; J trimming: 5 bases; junction bases outside the gene matches: 3. CDR3 region: CASSESTGRTEAFF. In nucleotides, the CDR3 is TGCGCCAGCAGTGAGTCGACAGGGAGGACTGAAGCTTTCTTT.

V is TRBV3-1 (or the pseudogene TRBV3-2) and J is TRBJ1-4; D uncertain. Deletions cut 0 bases from V and 13 bases from J, with 15 bases between. The CDR3 totals 14 residues. Germline V lookup: CDR1 LGHDT, CDR2 YNNKEL (reference sequence). CDR3 DNA sequence: TGTGCCAGCAGCCAAGAACGGGGATTGGCTAGACTGTTTTTT. It encodes CASSQERGLARLFF.

The J gene is TRBJ2-5, the V gene TRBV11-2; TRBD2 is a possible D gene (7 bases). Germline V CDR1 and CDR2: SGHAT, FQNNGV. Trimming shortened V by 5 bases and J by 4 bases, and 23 bases separated the two germline ends. This CDR3 spans 17 amino acids. CDR3 residues: CASSLLLGEGGGETQYF. The CDR3 bases are TGTGCCAGCAGCCTCCTATTAGGGGAGGGAGGGGGAGAGACCCAGTACTTC. Full variable domain (missing parts from reference TRBV11-2 and TRBJ2-5): EAGVAQSPRYKIIEKRQSVAFWCNPISGHATLYWYQQILGQGPKLLIQFQNNGVVDDSQLPKDRFSAERLKGVDSTLKIQPAKLEDSAVYLCASSLLLGEGGGETQYFGPGTRLLVL.

The chain carries TRBV19 and TRBJ2-1, with TRBD1 identical over 9 bases. The V and J ends lost 4 bases and 2 bases, in that order; junction bases with no gene match: 3. The CDR3 extends over 15 amino acids. CDR1 LNHDA and CDR2 SQIVND come from the germline V gene (reference sequence). CDR3 in amino acids: CASSTRQGAYNEQFF. The CDR3 bases are TGTGCCAGTAGTACCCGACAGGGGGCCTACAATGAGCAGTTCTTC.